The rows below give T cell receptor beta chains drawn from one sample of a study of T cell responses to AZD1222 COVID-19 vaccine. Measured with immunoSEQ multiplex PCR; TCRdb has only the in-frame clones, and not every one. The sample includes some 120,000 clones, just over 90% of them seen just once. This specimen consisted of peripheral blood, obtained on day 0 of AZD1222 vaccination. The receptors originated from an adult in good health. Each CDR3 is given with its conserved first and last residue. Fields, in order: V gene, J gene, CDR3 protein.

TRBV19	TRBJ1-5	CASRGGSYSNQPQHF
TRBV19	TRBJ1-3	CASNPRQGPGNTIYF
TRBV19	TRBJ1-3	CASSAALTGNTIYF
TRBV28	TRBJ2-5	CASSLPGGAGQETQYF
TRBV28	TRBJ1-4	CASSPRDRRSTNEKLFF
TRBV2	TRBJ2-7	CASSAGRGSYEQYF
TRBV3-1/TRBV3-2	TRBJ2-6	CASSQATPGANVLTF
TRBV5-1	TRBJ2-7	CASSSTGLAGDPSYEQYF
TRBV20-1	TRBJ2-5	CSASLVGQETQYF
TRBV18	TRBJ1-3	CASSPTITAGAISGNTIYF
TRBV28	TRBJ1-2	CASTPSKWGYTF
TRBV6-5	TRBJ1-2	CASQGADGYTF
TRBV27	TRBJ1-2	CASGQGSYGYTF
TRBV5-4	TRBJ1-1	CASSLRGMNTEAFF
TRBV19	TRBJ2-1	CASSIGPGGNEQFF
TRBV24-1	TRBJ2-3	CATSEPSGGHTDTQYF
TRBV3-1/TRBV3-2	TRBJ2-7	CASSQDRSGTPFEQYF
TRBV9	TRBJ2-7	CASSVRRGGDEQYF
TRBV27	TRBJ2-6	CASSSPLTANSGANVLTF
TRBV30	TRBJ1-2	CAWAHQGRDGYTF